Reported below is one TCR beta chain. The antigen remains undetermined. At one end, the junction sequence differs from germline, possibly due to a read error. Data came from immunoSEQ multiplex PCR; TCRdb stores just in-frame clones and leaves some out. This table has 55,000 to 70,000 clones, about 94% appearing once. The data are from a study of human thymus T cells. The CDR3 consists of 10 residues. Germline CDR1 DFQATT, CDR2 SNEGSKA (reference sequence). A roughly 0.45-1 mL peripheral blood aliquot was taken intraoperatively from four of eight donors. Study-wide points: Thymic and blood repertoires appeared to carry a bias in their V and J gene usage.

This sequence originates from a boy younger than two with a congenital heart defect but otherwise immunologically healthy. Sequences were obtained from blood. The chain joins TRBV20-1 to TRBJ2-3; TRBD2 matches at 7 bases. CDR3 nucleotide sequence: TGCAGTGCAAAAAGGACTAGTTTCCATTTT. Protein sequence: CSAKRTSFHF.